The sequence of this T cell receptor beta chain was determined in a study of T cell responses to AZD1222 COVID-19 vaccine. Study-level results: Baseline testing showed seropositivity in only six or seven AZD1222 recipients.

The data were produced by immunoSEQ multiplex PCR, yet TCRdb's version contains in-frame clones alone and is incomplete. Of 110,000 to 150,000 clones in the sample, 93% were seen once. For this clone: Its antigen remains unidentified.

The length of the CDR3 is 13 residues. This TCR came from an adult in good health. Sequenced material: peripheral blood, taken on day 0 of AZD1222 vaccination. The chain combines TRBV7-5 with TRBJ1-3; the table gives TRBD1 as D, unverified against the DNA. TRBV7-5 has pseudogene status. CDR3 loop: CASQQYSGNTIYF. DNA of the CDR3: TGTGCCAGCCAACAATACTCTGGAAACACCATATATTTT.